This T cell receptor (beta chain) is from a study of identical twins. General study points: Fewer insertions characterized abundant cord blood beta clonotypes, whereas memory repertoires showed none. Excess sharing between twins was weaker in beta out-of-frame sequences. The study based its conclusions on cross-sectional statistical analysis and did not follow the same donors.

This clonotype turned up a few times. The antigen is unknown. The ends lost 4 bases at V and 0 bases at J; junction bases unmatched: 1. The CDR3 spans 16 residues. CDR1 is KGHSH and CDR2 is LQKENI in the germline V gene. TCRdb fed the 5' RACE reads into MiXCR, producing one record per CDR3 protein. The sample shows some 660,000 distinct CDR3 sequences, around 8.3% of them seen only once. The sample was also reused in another study, on yellow fever vaccine responses in identical twins. That investigation notes: The T cell response to vaccination in identical twins was reportedly partly convergent and partly personalized.

Sequenced material: PBMCs. The chain uses TRBV18 and TRBJ2-2, with 11 bases matching TRBD2. The source is a woman aged 18-29 years in good health. This CDR3 reads CASSRLAGTNTGELFF. The DNA of the CDR3 is TGTGCCAGCTCACGACTAGCGGGAACGAACACCGGGGAGCTGTTTTTT. Using reference TRBV18 and TRBJ2-2 for the parts outside the CDR3, the full variable domain is NAGVMQNPRHLVRRRGQEARLRCSPMKGHSHVYWYRQLPEEGLKFMVYLQKENIIDESGMPKERFSAEFPKEGPSILRIQQVVRGDSAAYFCASSRLAGTNTGELFFGEGSRLTVL.